The 9 T cell receptor beta chains presented below share a single source sample, sequenced in a study of CD8 T cells in Susac syndrome. It was with random hexamers that about 0.45 to 1 ug RNA was reverse transcribed. TCRdb used MiXCR to reprocess the immunoSEQ multiplex PCR reads, holding one entry per CDR3 protein. The sample consists of 80,000 or so distinct CDR3 sequences, over 90% of them appearing once. What was sequenced was CD8+ T cells from PBMCs. The receptor source for this set is a human donor in good health.

The rearrangement links TRBV3-1 to TRBJ2-1, with TRBD2 matching 11 bases. The CDR3 runs 17 residues. The trim removed 0 bases at V and 8 bases at J, leaving 9 bases unmatched. Germline-derived CDR1 and CDR2 are LGHDT and YNNKEL (reference sequence). CDR3 bases: TGTGCCAGCAGCCAAGATAGACTAGCGGGAATAAGCGATGAGCAGTTCTTC. It specifies CASSQDRLAGISDEQFF.

This rearrangement joins TRBV7-2 to TRBJ2-1; 8 bases align to TRBD2. Germline trimming cut 4 bases from V and 6 bases from J; bases unmatched to any gene: 14. The CDR3 sequence is 17 residues long. Germline-derived CDR1 and CDR2 are SGHTA and FQGNSA. The CDR3 DNA is TGTGCCAGCAGCTCGGATTATGGACTCCGGGGGGGCAATGAGCAGTTCTTC. Translated: CASSSDYGLRGGNEQFF.

V is TRBV4-1 and J is TRBJ2-1; tentatively, D is TRBD2 (6 bases). This CDR3 is 16 amino acids long. Germline values: CDR1 MGHRA, CDR2 YSYEKL. V dropped 2 bases and J dropped 4 bases, with 15 bases sitting between them. The CDR3 DNA is TGCGCCAGCAGCCAACTTGGAGGGGAGTCTTACAATGAGCAGTTCTTC. Translated: CASSQLGGESYNEQFF.

The rearrangement links TRBV4-1 to TRBJ2-1; 8 bases fit TRBD2. CDR1 and CDR2 from the germline V gene are MGHRA and YSYEKL. The CDR3 totals 18 residues. J lost 0 bases, V lost 0 bases, and 7 bases had no gene match. Here the CDR3 DNA reads TGCGCCAGCAGCCAAGATCGGAGCGGGAGTACCTCCTACAATGAGCAGTTCTTC. Its translation: CASSQDRSGSTSYNEQFF.

The CDR3 coding sequence is TGTGCCAGCAGCCCGCAGACAGGGGAGTGGGAGACCCAGTACTTC. It yields the protein CASSPQTGEWETQYF. The chain links TRBV7-9 to TRBJ2-5; 8 bases are shared with TRBD1. CDR3 length: 15 amino acids. V lost 5 bases to trimming and J lost 5 bases; unmatched junction nucleotides: 10. Germline V lookup: CDR1 SEHNR, CDR2 FQNEAQ (reference sequence). Filled out from reference TRBV7-9 and TRBJ2-5, the complete variable domain reads DTGVSQNPRHKITKRGQNVTFRCDPISEHNRLYWYRQTLGQGPEFLTYFQNEAQLEKSRLLSDRFSAERPKGSFSTLEIQRTEQGDSAMYLCASSPQTGEWETQYFGPGTRLLVL.

The chain couples TRBV29-1 to TRBJ2-1; D possibly corresponds to TRBD1 (6 bases). Germline-derived CDR1 and CDR2 are SQVTM and ANQGSEA. V was pared by 0 bases and J by 5 bases, with 14 bases between. This CDR3 is 15 amino acids long. The CDR3 DNA reads TGCAGCGTTGAAGATCACCAGGGGACACACAATGAGCAGTTCTTC. Translation gives CSVEDHQGTHNEQFF.

This clonotype was detected a few times. This rearrangement joins TRBV6-1 to TRBJ2-1; D may be TRBD1 (6 bases). CDR3 size: 14 residues. Trimming pared 6 bases from V and 5 bases from J, leaving 14 bases between. Per germline, CDR1 MNHNS and CDR2 SASEGT. The CDR3 loop is CASRFPGQNNEQFF. CDR3 coding DNA: TGTGCCAGCAGATTCCCGGGACAAAACAATGAGCAGTTCTTC.

The rearrangement uses TRBV7-9 and TRBJ2-7, with 12 nucleotides matching TRBD1. The CDR3 consists of 15 residues. Germline lookup yields CDR1 SEHNR and CDR2 FQNEAQ (reference sequence). J gave up 3 bases and V 3 bases, and 3 bases lay outside the gene matches. The CDR3 region is CASSFRDRGLYEQYF. The DNA for the CDR3 is TGTGCCAGCAGCTTCCGGGACAGGGGGCTCTACGAGCAGTACTTC.

The rearrangement joins TRBV6-5 to TRBJ2-7; D is possibly TRBD1 (5 bases). This CDR3 has 15 residues. V was pared by 0 bases and J by 0 bases, with 9 bases between. Per the germline V gene, CDR1 is MNHEY and CDR2 is SVGAGI. The CDR3 spells CASSYSNRYSYEQYF. DNA for the CDR3: TGTGCCAGCAGTTACTCGAACAGGTACTCCTACGAGCAGTACTTC.